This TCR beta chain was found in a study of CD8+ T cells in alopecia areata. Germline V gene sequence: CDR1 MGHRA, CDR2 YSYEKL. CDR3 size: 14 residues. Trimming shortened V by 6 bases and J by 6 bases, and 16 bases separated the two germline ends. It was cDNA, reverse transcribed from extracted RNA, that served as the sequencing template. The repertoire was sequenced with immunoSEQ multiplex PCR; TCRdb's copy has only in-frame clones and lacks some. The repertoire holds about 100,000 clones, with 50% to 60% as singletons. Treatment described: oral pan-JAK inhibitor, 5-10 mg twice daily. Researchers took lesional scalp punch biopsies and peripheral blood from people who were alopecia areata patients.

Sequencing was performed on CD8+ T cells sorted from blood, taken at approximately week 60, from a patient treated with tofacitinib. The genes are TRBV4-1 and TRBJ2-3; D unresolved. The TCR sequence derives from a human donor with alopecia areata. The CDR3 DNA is TGCGCCAGCAGTCGGACGCCCGAGGTGGATACGCAGTATTTT. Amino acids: CASSRTPEVDTQYF.